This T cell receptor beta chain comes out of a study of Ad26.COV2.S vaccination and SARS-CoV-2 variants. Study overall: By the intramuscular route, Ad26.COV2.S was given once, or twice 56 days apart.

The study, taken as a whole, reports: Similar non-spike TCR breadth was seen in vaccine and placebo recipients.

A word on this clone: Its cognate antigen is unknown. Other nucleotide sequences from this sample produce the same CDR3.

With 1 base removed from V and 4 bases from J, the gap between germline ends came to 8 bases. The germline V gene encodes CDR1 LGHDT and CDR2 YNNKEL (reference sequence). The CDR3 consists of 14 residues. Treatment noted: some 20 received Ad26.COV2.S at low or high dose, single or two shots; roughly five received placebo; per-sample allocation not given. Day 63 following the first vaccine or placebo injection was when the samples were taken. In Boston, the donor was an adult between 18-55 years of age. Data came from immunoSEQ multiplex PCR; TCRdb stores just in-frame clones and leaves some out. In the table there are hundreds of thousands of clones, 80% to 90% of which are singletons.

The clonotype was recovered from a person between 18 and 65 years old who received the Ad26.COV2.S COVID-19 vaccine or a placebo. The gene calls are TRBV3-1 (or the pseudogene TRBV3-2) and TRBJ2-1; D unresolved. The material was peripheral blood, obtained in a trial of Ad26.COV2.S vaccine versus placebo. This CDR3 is CASSQVQSYNEQFF. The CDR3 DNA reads TGTGCCAGCAGCCAAGTCCAGTCGTACAATGAGCAGTTCTTC.